Below are 27 T cell receptor beta chains sequenced from a single sample in a study of STAT5B mutations in CD4+ large granular lymphocyte leukemia. Sequencing used immunoSEQ multiplex PCR; TCRdb keeps in-frame clones, though not all of them. The table lists about 40,000 clones, 80% to 90% of them singletons. Sequencing input: CD4+ T cells from blood buffy coats. The source of these receptors is a human donor in good health.

The DNA for the CDR3 is TGCGCCAGCAGCCAAGACCCCAGCCTTAATGAAAAACTGTTTTTT. Protein product: CASSQDPSLNEKLFF. The gene calls are TRBV4-1 and TRBJ1-4; D unresolved. The CDR3 consists of 15 residues. The germline V gene has CDR1 MGHRA and CDR2 YSYEKL. V lost 0 bases and J 4 bases, leaving 9 bases between the germline ends.

The chain couples TRBV6-1 to TRBJ2-2, with a tentative D call TRBD2 (6 bases). The CDR3 length is 14 residues. V lost 3 bases and J lost 5, with 10 bases in between. The V gene's germline CDR1 is MNHNS and CDR2 SASEGT. The CDR3 DNA follows: TGTGCCAGCAGTGAGCAGGGAGGAACCGGGGAGCTGTTTTTT. It encodes CASSEQGGTGELFF.

This rearrangement joins TRBV5-1 to TRBJ2-5, with unresolved D. Germline V gene lookup returns CDR1 SGHRS and CDR2 YFSETQ. The CDR3 is made up of 13 amino acids. Trimming left V 0 bases short and J 0 bases short, with 3 bases between. Here the CDR3 DNA reads TGCGCCAGCAGCTTGGGGAACCAAGAGACCCAGTACTTC. This encodes CASSLGNQETQYF.

The rearrangement links TRBV7-2 to TRBJ1-1; D unclear. CDR1 and CDR2 from the germline V gene are SGHTA and FQGNSA. The V and J ends lost 5 bases and 0 bases respectively, with 13 bases between them. The CDR3 covers 15 residues. In DNA, the CDR3 is TGTGCCAGCAGCCTCCAAAGAGGCTTGAACACTGAAGCTTTCTTT. It specifies CASSLQRGLNTEAFF.

This sequence joins TRBV15 and TRBJ1-4; possible D gene TRBD1, 5 bases. V dropped 5 bases and J dropped 3 bases, with 13 bases sitting between them. In germline, CDR1 is LNHNV, CDR2 YYDKDF (reference sequence). This CDR3 region has 15 residues. CDR3 nucleotides: TGTGCCACCAGCCGCCAGACAGACCCTAATGAAAAACTGTTTTTT. This codes for CATSRQTDPNEKLFF.

The genes are TRBV30 and TRBJ1-1; D is uncertain. With 5 bases removed from V and 0 bases from J, the gap between germline ends came to 16 bases. The germline V gene encodes CDR1 GTSNPN and CDR2 SVGIG (reference sequence). The CDR3 has 15 residues. CDR3 sequence: CAWVTRPGLNTEAFF. The CDR3 DNA sequence: TGTGCCTGGGTAACCCGCCCCGGGTTGAACACTGAAGCTTTCTTT. The full variable domain, in which reference TRBV30 and TRBJ1-1 provide the parts outside the CDR3, is SQTIHQWPATLVQPVGSPLSLECTVEGTSNPNLYWYRQAAGRGLQLLFYSVGIGQISSEVPQNLSASRPQDRQFILSSKKLLLSDSGFYLCAWVTRPGLNTEAFFGQGTRLTVV.

This rearrangement joins TRBV7-9 to TRBJ1-1, with TRBD1 as a possible D gene (6 bases). The CDR3 has 13 residues. V was clipped by 8 bases and J by 1 base, with 11 bases between them. The germline CDR1 and CDR2 sequences are SEHNR and FQNEAQ (reference sequence). In DNA form, the CDR3 reads TGTGCCAGCCACTGGGGGGCGAACACTGAAGCTTTCTTT. It encodes CASHWGANTEAFF.

The chain joins TRBV14 to TRBJ1-1; D not certain. This CDR3 is built from 14 residues. Germline V gene lookup returns CDR1 SGHDN and CDR2 FVKESK. The ends were cut back, 3 bases at V and 3 bases at J, with 11 bases in the middle. CDR3 region: CASSQVRTYTEAFF. The CDR3 region has the DNA TGTGCCAGCAGCCAGGTCAGAACTTACACTGAAGCTTTCTTT.

This clone was counted once. The gene calls are TRBV19 and TRBJ2-1; D unclear. The CDR3 covers 13 residues. The germline CDR1 and CDR2 sequences are LNHDA and SQIVND (reference sequence). The ends were cut back, 6 bases at V and 4 bases at J, with 10 bases in the middle. The CDR3 loop reads CASSPTEYNEQFF. CDR3 bases: TGTGCCAGTAGCCCGACGGAGTACAATGAGCAGTTCTTC.

The chain recombines TRBV9 with TRBJ1-2; perhaps TRBD1 as D (6 bases). Germline V lookup: CDR1 SGDLS, CDR2 YYNGEE. The CDR3 runs 15 residues. With 4 bases removed from V and 2 bases from J, the gap between germline ends came to 15 bases. CDR3: CASSPRSRGNYGYTF. The CDR3, as DNA: TGTGCCAGCAGCCCCCGAAGCAGGGGAAACTATGGCTACACCTTC. The full variable domain, its missing parts supplied by reference TRBV9 and TRBJ1-2, is DSGVTQTPKHLITATGQRVTLRCSPRSGDLSVYWYQQSLDQGLQFLIQYYNGEERAKGNILERFSAQQFPDLHSELNLSSLELGDSALYFCASSPRSRGNYGYTFGSGTRLTVV.

The chain employs TRBV11-3 and TRBJ1-5, with D perhaps TRBD1 (6 bases). The CDR3 contains 15 residues. V was cut by 1 base and J by 5 bases, with 12 bases left in between. Germline CDR1 and CDR2: SGHNT and YENEEA. The CDR3 reads CASSLVGAGDQPQHF. The CDR3 nucleotides are TGTGCCAGCAGCTTAGTGGGGGCTGGCGATCAGCCCCAGCATTTT.

The rearrangement uses TRBV22-1 and TRBJ2-5; the table's D call, TRBD1, was not checked against the DNA. TRBV22-1 is deemed a pseudogene. The CDR3 sequence is 18 residues long. The CDR3, as DNA: TGTCCTGGGAGCGCATTAACGAAGAGTACAGGGTACGGAGAGACCCAGTACTTC. This translates into CPGSALTKSTGYGETQYF.

V gene TRBV18 combines with J gene TRBJ1-1, with 11 nucleotides matching TRBD1. The CDR3 contains 15 residues. CDR1 and CDR2 from the germline V gene are KGHSH and LQKENI. Trimming took 2 bases from V and 5 from J; bases not matched to a gene: 4. This CDR3 reads CASSPKGQGGTEAFF. The CDR3, as DNA: TGTGCCAGCTCACCAAAGGGACAGGGGGGGACTGAAGCTTTCTTT.

This sequence joins TRBV6-1 and TRBJ1-1, with D unclear. Per the germline V gene, CDR1 is MNHNS and CDR2 is SASEGT. The CDR3 is made up of 11 amino acids. V was pared by 3 bases and J by 6 bases, with 5 bases between. As DNA, the CDR3 is TGTGCCAGCAGTGATTTCCCTGAAGCTTTCTTT. Amino acids: CASSDFPEAFF.

The chain has TRBV11-1 and TRBJ2-1; D call uncertain. The CDR3 length is 15 residues. CDR1 is SGHAT and CDR2 is FQDESV in the germline V gene (reference sequence). Trimming shortened V by 0 bases and J by 4 bases, and 10 bases separated the two germline ends. The CDR3 here is CASSLAPFGYNEQFF. The CDR3 DNA reads TGTGCCAGCAGCTTAGCGCCCTTTGGGTACAATGAGCAGTTCTTC.

The rearrangement uses TRBV29-1 and TRBJ2-5; no reliable D call. The V end lost 7 bases, the J end lost 5 bases, and 11 bases lay between the germline ends. Germline CDR1 and CDR2: SQVTM and ANQGSEA. CDR3 size: 11 residues. DNA for the CDR3: TGCAGCGGCACAAACAGCGAGACCCAGTACTTC. This codes for CSGTNSETQYF.

The gene calls are TRBV30 and TRBJ1-4, with 7 bases fitting TRBD1. The V and J ends lost 1 base and 7 bases, in that order; junction bases with no gene match: 9. The germline V gene encodes CDR1 GTSNPN and CDR2 SVGIG (reference sequence). The CDR3 extends over 15 amino acids. Here the CDR3 DNA reads TGTGCCTGGAGTGCGAGAGACAGGGATTTTGAAAAACTGTTTTTT. Residues: CAWSARDRDFEKLFF.

The chain has TRBV15 and TRBJ2-7; D gene unclear. Deletions cut 0 bases from V and 6 bases from J, with 9 bases between. This CDR3 is built from 13 residues. CDR1 and CDR2 (germline): LNHNV, YYDKDF (reference sequence). The CDR3 region has the DNA TGTGCCACCAGCAGAGAAGAGGTAACCGAGCAGTACTTC. Translated: CATSREEVTEQYF.

V usage is TRBV11-3 and J usage is TRBJ2-7; D remains unclear. Trimming took off 1 base at V and 7 bases at J, with 23 bases between the two ends. The germline V gene encodes CDR1 SGHNT and CDR2 YENEEA. This CDR3 has 17 residues. CDR3 DNA: TGTGCCAGCAGCTTAGCCCCCGTCGCTCCGGGTCTGGGGGAGCAGTACTTC. As protein: CASSLAPVAPGLGEQYF.

This CDR3 reads CATGGGAGAFDEQFF. The CDR3 bases are TGTGCCACCGGGGGTGGGGCGGGAGCTTTTGATGAGCAGTTCTTC. This chain joins TRBV15 and TRBJ2-1; 7 bases are shared with TRBD2. Looked up from germline, CDR1 is LNHNV and CDR2 is YYDKDF (reference sequence). The CDR3 loop spans 15 amino acids. J was trimmed by 8 bases and V by 8 bases; bases with no gene match: 15.

The chain carries TRBV7-3 and TRBJ2-2, with 10 bases matching TRBD1. The V segment lost 5 bases and the J segment 5 bases; nucleotides outside the gene matches: 5. Germline CDR1 SGHTA, CDR2 FQGTGA. This CDR3 contains 15 residues. As DNA, the CDR3 is TGTGCCAGCAGCCTCGACAGGGGGCGAACCGGGGAGCTGTTTTTT. Its protein is CASSLDRGRTGELFF.

The chain links TRBV27 to TRBJ1-5; D is ambiguous. V gave up 4 bases and J gave up 5 bases, with 18 bases separating them. Germline lookup yields CDR1 MNHEY and CDR2 SMNVEV (reference sequence). This CDR3 is 16 amino acids long. The CDR3 bases are TGTGCCAGCAGTTCTAGAGGGAGGAACGGGGATCAGCCCCAGCATTTT. Protein product: CASSSRGRNGDQPQHF.

J is TRBJ1-1 and V is TRBV6-1; no firm D call. CDR3 length: 13 residues. The V end was cut by 7 bases, the J end by 0 bases, with 9 bases between. CDR1 and CDR2 (germline): MNHNS, SASEGT. As DNA, the CDR3 is TGTGCCAGCACGGTTAGTCTGAACACTGAAGCTTTCTTT. Its translation: CASTVSLNTEAFF.

This chain uses TRBV12-5 with TRBJ1-1; TRBD1 matches at 11 bases. Looked up from germline, CDR1 is LGHNT and CDR2 is FRNRAP. V was pared by 7 bases and J by 5 bases, with 9 bases of the junction left unmatched. This CDR3 comprises 15 residues. The CDR3 region is CASAVGQGARTEAFF. CDR3 DNA sequence: TGTGCTAGTGCCGTAGGACAGGGGGCGCGGACTGAAGCTTTCTTT. The full variable domain, completed using reference TRBV12-5 and TRBJ1-1, is DARVTQTPRHKVTEMGQEVTMRCQPILGHNTVFWYRQTMMQGLELLAYFRNRAPLDDSGMPKDRFSAEMPDATLATLKIQPSEPRDSAVYFCASAVGQGARTEAFFGQGTRLTVV.

The rearrangement uses TRBV6-6 and TRBJ2-5, with D perhaps being TRBD1 or TRBD2 (5 bases each). The end of the DNA is better explained by TRBJ2-7, so the J call may be wrong. Germline loops: CDR1 MNHNY, CDR2 SVGAGI (reference sequence). There are 15 residues in the CDR3. The CDR3 loop is CASSYSVRESYEQYF. In nucleotides, the CDR3 is TGTGCCAGCAGTTACTCGGTCAGGGAGTCATACGAGCAGTACTTC.

The V call is TRBV19, the J call TRBJ1-2; tentative D call: TRBD1 (6 bases). V lost 2 bases and J lost 5, with 18 bases in between. The CDR3 has 16 amino acids. Germline V gives CDR1 LNHDA, CDR2 SQIVND (reference sequence). In nucleotides, the CDR3 is TGTGCCAGTAGTATACCCTCAATCGGACAGCCTTATGGCTACACCTTC. This translates into CASSIPSIGQPYGYTF. The whole variable domain, remainder taken from reference TRBV19 and TRBJ1-2, is DGGITQSPKYLFRKEGQNVTLSCEQNLNHDAMYWYRQDPGQGLRLIYYSQIVNDFQKGDIAEGYSVSREKKESFPLTVTSAQKNPTAFYLCASSIPSIGQPYGYTFGSGTRLTVV.

V usage is TRBV5-1 and J usage is TRBJ2-7; possibly TRBD1 or TRBD2 for D (6 bases each). CDR3 size: 14 residues. CDR1 SGHRS and CDR2 YFSETQ come from the germline V gene. V shed 5 bases and J shed 2 bases, with 14 bases lying between them. The DNA for the CDR3 is TGCGCCAGCAGACAACCCGGGGGCACCTACGAGCAGTACTTC. This translates into CASRQPGGTYEQYF.